This T cell receptor (beta chain) is from a study of blood T cell repertoires in COVID-19. Overall study: The origin of the acute and convalescent COVID-19 samples was the United States, Italy and Spain.

There are 15 residues in the CDR3. The ends lost 2 bases at V and 6 bases at J; junction bases unmatched: 3. Germline V CDR1 and CDR2: MNHNS, SASEGT. Profiled with immunoSEQ multiplex PCR; TCRdb holds only in-frame clones, not every one. Of about 59,000 clones in the sample, roughly 85% were seen once. The TCR comes from a human donor in a cohort sampled during active COVID-19. The chain joins TRBV6-1 to TRBJ2-2; 10 bases are shared with TRBD2. The specimen was peripheral blood. CDR3 sequence reads: CASSEPGLASGELFF. The DNA of the CDR3 is TGTGCCAGCAGTGAACCGGGACTAGCGTCCGGGGAGCTGTTTTTT.